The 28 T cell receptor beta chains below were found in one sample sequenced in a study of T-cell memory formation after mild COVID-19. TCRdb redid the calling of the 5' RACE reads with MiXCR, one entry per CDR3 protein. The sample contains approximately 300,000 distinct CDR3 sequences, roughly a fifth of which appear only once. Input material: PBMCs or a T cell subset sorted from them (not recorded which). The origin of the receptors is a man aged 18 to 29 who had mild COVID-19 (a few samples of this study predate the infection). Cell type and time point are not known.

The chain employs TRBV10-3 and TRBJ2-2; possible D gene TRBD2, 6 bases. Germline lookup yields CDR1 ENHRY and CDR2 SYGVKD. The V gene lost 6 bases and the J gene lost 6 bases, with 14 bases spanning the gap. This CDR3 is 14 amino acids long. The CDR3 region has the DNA TGTGCCATCAGGGACTATAATGGAGCCGGGGAGCTGTTTTTT. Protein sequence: CAIRDYNGAGELFF.

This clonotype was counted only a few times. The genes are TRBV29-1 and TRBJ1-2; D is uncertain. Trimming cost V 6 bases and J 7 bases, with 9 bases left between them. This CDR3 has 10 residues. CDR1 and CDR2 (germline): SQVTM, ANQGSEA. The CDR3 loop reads CSVDLFGYTF. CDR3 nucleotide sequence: TGCAGCGTAGATCTATTTGGCTACACCTTC.

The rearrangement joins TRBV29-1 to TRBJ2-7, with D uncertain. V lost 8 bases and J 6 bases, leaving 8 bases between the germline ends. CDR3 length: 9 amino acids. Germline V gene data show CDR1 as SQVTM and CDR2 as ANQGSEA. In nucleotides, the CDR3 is TGCAGCCAAAAAGGCGAGCAGTACTTC. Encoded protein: CSQKGEQYF.

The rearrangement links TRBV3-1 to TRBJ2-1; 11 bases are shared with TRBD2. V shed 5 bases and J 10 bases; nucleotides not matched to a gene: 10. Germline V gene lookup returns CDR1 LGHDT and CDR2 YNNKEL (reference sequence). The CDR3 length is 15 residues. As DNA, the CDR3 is TGTGCCAGCAGCTTTACTAGCGGGGGAGATAGAGAGCAGTTCTTC. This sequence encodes CASSFTSGGDREQFF.

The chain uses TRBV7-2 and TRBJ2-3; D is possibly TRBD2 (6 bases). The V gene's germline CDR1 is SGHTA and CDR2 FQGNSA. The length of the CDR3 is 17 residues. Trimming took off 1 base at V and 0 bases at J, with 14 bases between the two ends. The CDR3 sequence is CASSLGPAGSSTDTQYF. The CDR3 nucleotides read TGTGCCAGCAGCTTAGGGCCCGCGGGGTCTAGCACAGATACGCAGTATTTT.

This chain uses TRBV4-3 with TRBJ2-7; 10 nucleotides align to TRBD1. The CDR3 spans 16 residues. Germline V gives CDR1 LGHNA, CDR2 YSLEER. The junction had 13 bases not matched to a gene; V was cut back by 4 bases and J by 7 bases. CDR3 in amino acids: CASSLRDRGFRTEQYF. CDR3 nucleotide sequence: TGCGCCAGCAGCCTCCGGGACAGGGGATTCCGCACGGAGCAGTACTTC.

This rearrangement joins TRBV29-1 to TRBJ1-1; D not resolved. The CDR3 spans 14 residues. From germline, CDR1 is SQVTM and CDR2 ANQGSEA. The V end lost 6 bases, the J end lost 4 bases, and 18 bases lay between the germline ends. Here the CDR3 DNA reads TGCAGCGTAGCCTTTTGGGGTGCGGCCACTGAAGCTTTCTTT. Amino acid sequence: CSVAFWGAATEAFF.

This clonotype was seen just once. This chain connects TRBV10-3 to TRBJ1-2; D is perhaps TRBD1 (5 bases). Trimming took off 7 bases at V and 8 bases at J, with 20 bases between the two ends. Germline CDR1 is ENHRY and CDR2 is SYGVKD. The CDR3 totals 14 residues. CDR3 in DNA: TGTGCCATCACTAACCCCGGGACGGGATTGGGCTACACCTTC. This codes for CAITNPGTGLGYTF.

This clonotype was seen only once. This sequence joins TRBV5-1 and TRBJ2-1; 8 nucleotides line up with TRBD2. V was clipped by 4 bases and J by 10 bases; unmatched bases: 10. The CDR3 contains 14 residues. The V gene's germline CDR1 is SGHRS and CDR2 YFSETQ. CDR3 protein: CASSDAGGAAEQFF. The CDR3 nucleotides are TGCGCCAGCAGCGATGCCGGGGGGGCGGCGGAGCAGTTCTTC.

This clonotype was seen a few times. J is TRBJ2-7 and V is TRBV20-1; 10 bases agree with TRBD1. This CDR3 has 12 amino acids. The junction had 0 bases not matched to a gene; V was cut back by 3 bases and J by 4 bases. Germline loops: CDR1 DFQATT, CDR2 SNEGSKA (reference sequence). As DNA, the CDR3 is TGCAGTGCTAGGGACAGGGGGTACGAGCAGTACGTC. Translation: CSARDRGYEQYV.

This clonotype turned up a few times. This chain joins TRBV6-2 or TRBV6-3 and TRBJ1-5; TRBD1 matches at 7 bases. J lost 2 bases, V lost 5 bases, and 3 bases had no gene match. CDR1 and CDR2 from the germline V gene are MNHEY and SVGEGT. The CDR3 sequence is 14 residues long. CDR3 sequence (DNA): TGTGCCAGCAGTGGGACAGACCGCAATCAGCCCCAGCATTTT. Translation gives CASSGTDRNQPQHF.

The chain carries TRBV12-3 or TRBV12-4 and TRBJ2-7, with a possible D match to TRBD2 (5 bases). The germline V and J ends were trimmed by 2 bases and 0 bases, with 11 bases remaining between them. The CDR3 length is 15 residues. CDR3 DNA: TGTGCCAGCAGTTTAAGAGGGATGAGCTCCTACGAGCAGTACTTC. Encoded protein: CASSLRGMSSYEQYF.

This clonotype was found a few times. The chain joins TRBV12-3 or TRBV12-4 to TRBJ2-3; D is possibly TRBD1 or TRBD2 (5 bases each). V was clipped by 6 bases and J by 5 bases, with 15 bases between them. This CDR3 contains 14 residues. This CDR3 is CASRPAGAGDTQYF. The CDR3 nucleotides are TGTGCCAGCAGACCTGCCGGGGCCGGAGATACGCAGTATTTT.

The chain's CDR3 is CSVVIQGTNLLYEQYF. For the CDR3, the DNA is TGCAGCGTTGTTATTCAGGGGACAAATCTTCTCTACGAGCAGTACTTC. The V gene is TRBV29-1, the J gene TRBJ2-7; perhaps TRBD1 as D (6 bases). The CDR3 runs to 16 residues. Germline values: CDR1 SQVTM, CDR2 ANQGSEA. Trimming removed 4 bases at V and 3 bases at J, with 22 bases between.

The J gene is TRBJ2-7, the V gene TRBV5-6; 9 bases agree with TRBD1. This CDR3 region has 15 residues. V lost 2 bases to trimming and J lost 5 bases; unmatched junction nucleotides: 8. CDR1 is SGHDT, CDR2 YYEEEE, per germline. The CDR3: CASSFDRTGVNEQYF. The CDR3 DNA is TGTGCCAGCAGCTTCGACCGGACAGGGGTGAACGAGCAGTACTTC.

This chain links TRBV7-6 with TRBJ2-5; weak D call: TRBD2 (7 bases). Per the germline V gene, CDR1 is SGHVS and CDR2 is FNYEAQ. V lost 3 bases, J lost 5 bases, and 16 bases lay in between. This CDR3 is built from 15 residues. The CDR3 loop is CASSFGGGSSETQYF. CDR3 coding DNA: TGTGCCAGCAGCTTTGGGGGGGGCTCTTCGGAGACCCAGTACTTC. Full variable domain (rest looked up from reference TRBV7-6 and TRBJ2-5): GAGVSQSPRYKVTKRGQDVALRCDPISGHVSLYWYRQALGQGPEFLTYFNYEAQQDKSGLPNDRFSAERPEGSISTLTIQRTEQRDSAMYRCASSFGGGSSETQYFGPGTRLLVL.

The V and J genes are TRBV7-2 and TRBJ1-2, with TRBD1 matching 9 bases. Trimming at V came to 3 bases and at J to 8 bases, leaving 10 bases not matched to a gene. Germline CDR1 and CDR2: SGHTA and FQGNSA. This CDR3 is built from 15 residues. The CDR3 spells CASSLPGQGFWGYTF. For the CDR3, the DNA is TGTGCCAGCAGCTTGCCGGGACAGGGATTTTGGGGCTACACCTTC.

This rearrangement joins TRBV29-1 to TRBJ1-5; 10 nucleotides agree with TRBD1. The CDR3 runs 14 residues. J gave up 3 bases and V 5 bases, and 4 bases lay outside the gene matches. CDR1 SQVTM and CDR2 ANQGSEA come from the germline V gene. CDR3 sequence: CSVWDRGTNQPQHF. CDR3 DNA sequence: TGCAGCGTTTGGGACAGGGGTACCAATCAGCCCCAGCATTTT.

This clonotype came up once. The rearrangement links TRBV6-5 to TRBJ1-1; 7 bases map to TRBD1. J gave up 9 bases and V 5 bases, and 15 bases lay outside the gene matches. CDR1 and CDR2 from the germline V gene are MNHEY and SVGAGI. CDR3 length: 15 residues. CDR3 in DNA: TGTGCCAGCAGTCCACACACACCGACAGGGTCGAAAGCTTTCTTT. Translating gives CASSPHTPTGSKAFF.

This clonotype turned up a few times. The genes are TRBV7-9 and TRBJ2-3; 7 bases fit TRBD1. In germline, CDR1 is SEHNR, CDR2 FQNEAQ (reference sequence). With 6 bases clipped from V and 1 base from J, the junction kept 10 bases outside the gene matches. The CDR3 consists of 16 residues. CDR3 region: CASRPTGVGGTDTQYF. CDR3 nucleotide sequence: TGTGCCAGCAGACCTACAGGGGTCGGGGGCACAGATACGCAGTATTTT.

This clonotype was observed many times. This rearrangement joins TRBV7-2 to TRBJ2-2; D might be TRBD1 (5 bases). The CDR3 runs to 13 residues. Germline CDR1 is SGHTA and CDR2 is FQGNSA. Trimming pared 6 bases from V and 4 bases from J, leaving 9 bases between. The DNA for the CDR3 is TGTGCCAGCAGATTTACAGGCACCGGGGAGCTGTTTTTT. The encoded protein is CASRFTGTGELFF. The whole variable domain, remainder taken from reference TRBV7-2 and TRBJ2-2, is GAGVSQSPSNKVTEKGKDVELRCDPISGHTALYWYRQSLGQGLEFLIYFQGNSAPDKSGLPSDRFSAERTGGSVSTLTIQRTQQEDSAVYLCASRFTGTGELFFGEGSRLTVL.

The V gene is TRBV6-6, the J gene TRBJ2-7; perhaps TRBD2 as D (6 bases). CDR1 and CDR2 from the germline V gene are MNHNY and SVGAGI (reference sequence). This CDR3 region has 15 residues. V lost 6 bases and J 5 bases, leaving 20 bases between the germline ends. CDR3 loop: CASSRGAGGSHEQYF. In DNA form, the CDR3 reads TGTGCCAGCAGCCGTGGGGCTGGGGGGAGCCACGAGCAGTACTTC.

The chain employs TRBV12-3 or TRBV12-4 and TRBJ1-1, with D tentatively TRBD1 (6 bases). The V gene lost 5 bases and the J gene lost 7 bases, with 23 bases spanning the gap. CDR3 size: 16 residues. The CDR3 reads CASSLNTGPLGGEAFF. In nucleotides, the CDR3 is TGTGCCAGCAGTCTCAATACAGGGCCCCTAGGTGGTGAAGCTTTCTTT.

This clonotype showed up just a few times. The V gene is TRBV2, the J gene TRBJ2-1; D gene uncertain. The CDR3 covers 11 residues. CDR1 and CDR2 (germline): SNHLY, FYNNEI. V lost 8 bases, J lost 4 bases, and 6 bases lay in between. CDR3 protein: CASVSYNEQFF. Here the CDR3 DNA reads TGTGCCAGCGTCTCATACAATGAGCAGTTCTTC.

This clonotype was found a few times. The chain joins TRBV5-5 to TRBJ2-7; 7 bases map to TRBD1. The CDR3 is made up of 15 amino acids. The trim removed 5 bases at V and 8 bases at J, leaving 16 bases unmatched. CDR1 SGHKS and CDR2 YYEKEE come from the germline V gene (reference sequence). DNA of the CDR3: TGTGCCAGCAGGTTGCCGGGACAGCTCTACGGGCAGCAGTACTTC. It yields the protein CASRLPGQLYGQQYF.

In DNA form, the CDR3 reads TGTGCCAGCAACCGTGGACAGGCTCAAGAGACCCAGTACTTC. Amino acid sequence: CASNRGQAQETQYF. The rearrangement uses TRBV7-2 and TRBJ2-5, with 7 bases identical to TRBD1. V shed 7 bases and J 2 bases; nucleotides not matched to a gene: 7. Germline V CDR1 and CDR2: SGHTA, FQGNSA. The CDR3 runs to 14 residues.

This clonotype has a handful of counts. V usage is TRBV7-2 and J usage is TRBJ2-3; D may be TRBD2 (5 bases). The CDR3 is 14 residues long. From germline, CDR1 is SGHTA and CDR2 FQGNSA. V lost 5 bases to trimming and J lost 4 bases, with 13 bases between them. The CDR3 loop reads CASSALLLADTQYF. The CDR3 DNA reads TGTGCCAGCAGCGCCCTTTTACTAGCAGATACGCAGTATTTT.

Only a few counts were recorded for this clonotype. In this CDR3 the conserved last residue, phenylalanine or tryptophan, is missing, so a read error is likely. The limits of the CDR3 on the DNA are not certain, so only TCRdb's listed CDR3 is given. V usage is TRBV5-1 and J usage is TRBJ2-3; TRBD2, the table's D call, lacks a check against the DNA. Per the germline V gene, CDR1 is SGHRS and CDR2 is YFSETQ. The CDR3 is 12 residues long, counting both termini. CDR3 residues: CASSLDGGLADI.